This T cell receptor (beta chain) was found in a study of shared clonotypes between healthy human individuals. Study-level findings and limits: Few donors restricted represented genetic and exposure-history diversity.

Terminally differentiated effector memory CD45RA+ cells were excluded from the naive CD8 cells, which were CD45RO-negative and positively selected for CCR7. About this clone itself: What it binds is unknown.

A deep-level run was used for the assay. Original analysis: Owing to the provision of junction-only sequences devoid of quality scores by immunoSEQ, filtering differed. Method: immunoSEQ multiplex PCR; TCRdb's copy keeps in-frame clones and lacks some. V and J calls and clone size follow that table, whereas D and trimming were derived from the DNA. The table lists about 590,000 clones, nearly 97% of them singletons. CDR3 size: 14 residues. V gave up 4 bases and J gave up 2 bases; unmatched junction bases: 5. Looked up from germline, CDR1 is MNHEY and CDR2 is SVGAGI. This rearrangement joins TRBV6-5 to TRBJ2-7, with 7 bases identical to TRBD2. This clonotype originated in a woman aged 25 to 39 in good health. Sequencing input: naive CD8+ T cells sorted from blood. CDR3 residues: CASSFVSGTYEQYF. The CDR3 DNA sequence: TGTGCCAGCAGTTTTGTGAGCGGGACCTACGAGCAGTACTTC.